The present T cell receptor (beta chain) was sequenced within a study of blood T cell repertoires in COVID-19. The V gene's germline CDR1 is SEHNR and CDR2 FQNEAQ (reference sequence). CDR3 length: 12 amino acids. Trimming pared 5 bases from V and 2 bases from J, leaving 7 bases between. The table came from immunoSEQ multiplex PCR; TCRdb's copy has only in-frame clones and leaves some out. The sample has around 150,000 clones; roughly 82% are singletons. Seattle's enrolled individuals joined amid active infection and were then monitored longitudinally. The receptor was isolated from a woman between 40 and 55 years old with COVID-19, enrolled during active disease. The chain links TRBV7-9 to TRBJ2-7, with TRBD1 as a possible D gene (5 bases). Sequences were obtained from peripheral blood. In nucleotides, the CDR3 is TGTGCCAGCAGCGACAGAACCTACGAGCAGTACTTC. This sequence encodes CASSDRTYEQYF. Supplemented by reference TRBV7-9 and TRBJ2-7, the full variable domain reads DTGVSQNPRHKITKRGQNVTFRCDPISEHNRLYWYRQTLGQGPEFLTYFQNEAQLEKSRLLSDRFSAERPKGSFSTLEIQRTEQGDSAMYLCASSDRTYEQYFGPGTRLTVT.